This TCR beta chain is from a study of control samples from healthy donors and cancer patients. Repertoires were generated with immunoSEQ multiplex PCR, while TCRdb's copy carries only in-frame clones and drops some. The sample yields tens of thousands of clones, roughly 85% seen once. V lost 2 bases, J lost 0 bases, and 5 bases stayed unmatched. The germline gives CDR1 LGHDT, CDR2 YNNKEL (reference sequence). This CDR3 is built from 16 residues. The rearrangement links TRBV3-1 (or the pseudogene TRBV3-2) to TRBJ1-1; TRBD1 agrees at 8 bases. The origin of this receptor is a man aged 55 to 69 with head and neck cancer. The sequencing input was PBMCs. The CDR3 region is CASSQRTGSMNTEAFF. The DNA for the CDR3 is TGTGCCAGCAGCCAACGGACAGGGTCCATGAACACTGAAGCTTTCTTT.